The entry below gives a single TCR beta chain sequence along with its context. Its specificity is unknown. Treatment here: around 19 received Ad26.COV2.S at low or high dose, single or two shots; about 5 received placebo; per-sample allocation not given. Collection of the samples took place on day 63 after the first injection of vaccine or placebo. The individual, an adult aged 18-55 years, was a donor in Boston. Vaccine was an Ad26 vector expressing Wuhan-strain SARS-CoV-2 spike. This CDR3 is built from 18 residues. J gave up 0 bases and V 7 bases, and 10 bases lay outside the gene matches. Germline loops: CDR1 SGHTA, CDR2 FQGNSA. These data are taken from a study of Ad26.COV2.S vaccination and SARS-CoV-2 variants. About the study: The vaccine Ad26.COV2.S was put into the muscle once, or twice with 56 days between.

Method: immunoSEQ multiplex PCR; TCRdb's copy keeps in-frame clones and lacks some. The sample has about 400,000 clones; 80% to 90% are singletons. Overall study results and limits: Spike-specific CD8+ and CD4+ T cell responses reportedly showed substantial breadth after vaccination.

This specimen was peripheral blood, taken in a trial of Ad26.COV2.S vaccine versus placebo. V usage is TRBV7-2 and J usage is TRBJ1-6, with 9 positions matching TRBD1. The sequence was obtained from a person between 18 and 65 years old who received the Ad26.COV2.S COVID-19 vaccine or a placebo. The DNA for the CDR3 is TGTGCCAGCACCGGACAGGGGTCGACAAGCTCCTATAATTCACCCCTCCACTTT. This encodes CASTGQGSTSSYNSPLHF.